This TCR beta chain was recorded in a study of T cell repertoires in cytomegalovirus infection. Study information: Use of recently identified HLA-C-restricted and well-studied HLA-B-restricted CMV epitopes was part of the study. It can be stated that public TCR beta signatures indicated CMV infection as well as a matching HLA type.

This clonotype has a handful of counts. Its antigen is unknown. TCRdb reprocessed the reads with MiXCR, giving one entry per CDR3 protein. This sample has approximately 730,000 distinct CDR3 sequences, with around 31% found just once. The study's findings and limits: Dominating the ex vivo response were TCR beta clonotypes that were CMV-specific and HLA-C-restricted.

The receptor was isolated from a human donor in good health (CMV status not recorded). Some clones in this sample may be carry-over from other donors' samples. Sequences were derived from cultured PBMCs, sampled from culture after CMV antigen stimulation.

The CDR3 protein is CASSQSWREGPGRYF. CDR3 sequence (DNA): TGCGCCAGCAGCCAGAGTTGGCGGGAGGGCCCTGGGCGGTACTTC. V is TRBV4-3 and J is TRBJ2-7; 9 bases agree with TRBD2. The J segment lost 12 bases and the V segment lost 3 bases, leaving 15 bases of the junction unmatched. This CDR3 comprises 15 residues. In germline, CDR1 is LGHNA, CDR2 YSLEER.